This TCR beta chain was recorded in a study of cytomegalovirus exposure and HLA in healthy donors. The overall study: The Caucasian-associated ancestry cluster contained around four fifths of the approximately 390 genotyped donors. The study's findings and limits: Researchers reported in a later analysis that common viral pathogens appeared linked to several top clusters. Usually a TCR sequence was rare, but some public TCRs were found in many donors. From TCR beta sequences, most subjects' HLA-A and HLA-B alleles were reportedly predicted accurately.

The germline CDR1 and CDR2 sequences are SQVTM and ANQGSEA. The CDR3 spans 14 residues. V lost 7 bases, J lost 5 bases, and 11 bases stayed unmatched. Use of 60 Vbeta and 13 Jbeta primers characterized the PCR. Profiling relied on immunoSEQ multiplex PCR, and the TCRdb table lists in-frame clones only, not all of them. The data include more than 40,000 clones; the top ten clones carry 2.1%. Regarding this clone: No antigen is known for it.

The rearrangement links TRBV29-1 to TRBJ1-2, with 9 bases that match TRBD1. This clonotype was obtained from a woman in her thirties or forties in good health and CMV-seronegative. Sequenced: PBMCs. CDR3 residues: CSADRGTSGYGYTF. The DNA of the CDR3 is TGCAGCGCCGACAGGGGGACCTCGGGGTATGGCTACACCTTC.